This T cell receptor beta chain was captured in a study of blood T cell repertoires in COVID-19. Overall study: Sites across the United States, Italy and Spain contributed samples from acute and convalescent COVID-19. In each case, the material was cDNA or gDNA derived from T cells, B-cell-depleted T cells, or PBMCs.

This CDR3 comprises 16 residues. The ends lost 5 bases at V and 6 bases at J; junction bases unmatched: 10. Germline CDR1 MDHEN, CDR2 SYDVKM. Methods used by the authors: Reference gene primer amplification gave nucleated cell count estimates. Profiling relied on immunoSEQ multiplex PCR, and the TCRdb table lists in-frame clones only, not all of them. V, J and clone size are those of that table, while D and trimming were read from the DNA. The sample has approximately 190,000 clones, about 88% seen once. The receptor's source is a woman in her thirties or forties who had recovered from COVID-19. Specimen: peripheral blood. V and J are TRBV28 and TRBJ2-1, with 10 bases lining up with TRBD2. The CDR3 DNA follows: TGTGCCAGCAGTCCTCCGGGGGGACTAGCGTTCAATGAGCAGTTCTTC. It yields the protein CASSPPGGLAFNEQFF.